The 6 T cell receptor beta chains listed next were all sequenced from one sample in a study of T cell changes during pregnancy in multiple sclerosis. Method: immunoSEQ multiplex PCR; TCRdb's copy keeps in-frame clones and lacks some. The data contain tens of thousands of clones, 85% to 95% of them singletons. The sequences come from CD4+ T cells from peripheral blood mononuclear cells, collected in the second trimester of pregnancy. The origin of the receptors is a female donor with multiple sclerosis, enrolled in a pregnancy study.

J is TRBJ1-5 and V is TRBV6-5; perhaps TRBD1 as D (5 bases). With 6 bases removed from V and 4 bases from J, the gap between germline ends came to 13 bases. Germline-derived CDR1 and CDR2 are MNHEY and SVGAGI. The CDR3 totals 14 residues. The CDR3 nucleotides are TGTGCCAGCAGGCGGCAGGGAAAAAATCAGCCCCAGCATTTT. This translates into CASRRQGKNQPQHF.

Only a few counts were recorded for this clone. The chain couples TRBV29-1 to TRBJ2-2; TRBD1 matches at 10 bases. This CDR3 has 14 residues. Looked up from germline, CDR1 is SQVTM and CDR2 is ANQGSEA. With 8 bases clipped from V and 4 bases from J, the junction kept 7 bases outside the gene matches. CDR3 in DNA: TGCAGCTCAACCGGGACAGGGGCCACCGGGGAGCTGTTTTTT. It specifies CSSTGTGATGELFF.

V usage is TRBV5-4 and J usage is TRBJ1-4, with a tentative D call TRBD1 (6 bases). Germline-derived CDR1 and CDR2 are SGHNT and YYREEE (reference sequence). V lost 9 bases and J 5 bases, leaving 14 bases between the germline ends. CDR3 length: 13 amino acids. The CDR3 loop is CAISTGRNEKLFF. The CDR3, as DNA: TGTGCCATTTCGACAGGCAGGAATGAAAAACTGTTTTTT.

The gene calls are TRBV28 and TRBJ1-3; 7 bases agree with TRBD1. In germline, CDR1 is MDHEN, CDR2 SYDVKM. This CDR3 has 14 residues. Trimming took 6 bases from V and 4 from J; bases not matched to a gene: 6. Here the CDR3 reads CASSLGQPGNTIYF. The CDR3 DNA reads as TGTGCCAGCAGCCTGGGACAGCCGGGAAACACCATATATTTT.

This sequence joins TRBV7-2 and TRBJ2-5; D is perhaps TRBD1 (6 bases). The CDR3 is made up of 14 amino acids. The germline CDR1 and CDR2 sequences are SGHTA and FQGNSA. Trimming removed 6 bases at V and 3 bases at J, with 14 bases between. CDR3 nucleotide sequence: TGTGCCAGCAGTTTCCGGGACACCAAAGAGACCCAGTACTTC. Translated, it gives CASSFRDTKETQYF.

The rearrangement links TRBV5-1 to TRBJ1-1; a possible D gene is TRBD1 (5 bases). This CDR3 has 15 residues. In germline, CDR1 is SGHRS, CDR2 YFSETQ. V lost 5 bases and J lost 1, with 15 bases in between. CDR3 bases: TGCGCCAGCAGTTTGACAGCAAACTCGAACACTGAAGCTTTCTTT. Translation gives CASSLTANSNTEAFF.